These 5 T cell receptor beta chains came from one sample sequenced in a study of technical replicates of blood from a handful of donors. Libraries were prepared by immunoSEQ multiplex PCR; TCRdb keeps only in-frame clonotypes and omits some of them. Among fewer than 90,000 clones listed, 92% were seen once. Sequenced: T cells isolated from PBMCs. These receptors were taken from a human donor in good health.

The chain joins TRBV7-9 to TRBJ2-1, with 8 bases aligning to TRBD1. With 1 base clipped from V and 8 bases from J, the junction kept 4 bases outside the gene matches. This CDR3 has 14 residues. CDR1 is SEHNR and CDR2 is FQNEAQ in the germline V gene (reference sequence). The CDR3 region is CASSLGGQGYEQFF. The CDR3 bases are TGTGCCAGCAGCTTAGGAGGACAGGGCTATGAGCAGTTCTTC.

V usage is TRBV5-1 and J usage is TRBJ2-1; possibly TRBD1 for D (5 bases). The germline CDR1 and CDR2 sequences are SGHRS and YFSETQ. This CDR3 spans 15 amino acids. V shed 6 bases and J shed 3 bases, with 16 bases lying between them. CDR3 amino acids: CASTLRTSYYNEQFF. Written as DNA, the CDR3 is TGCGCCAGCACCCTGAGGACATCCTACTACAATGAGCAGTTCTTC.

This chain connects TRBV5-4 to TRBJ2-5; D may be TRBD2 (6 bases). The CDR3 is 15 residues long. The V gene lost 2 bases and the J gene lost 3 bases, with 14 bases spanning the gap. From germline, CDR1 is SGHNT and CDR2 YYREEE (reference sequence). The DNA for the CDR3 is TGTGCCAGCAGCTTCTTAGGGGACTTTAAAGAGACCCAGTACTTC. This codes for CASSFLGDFKETQYF.

The V and J genes are TRBV28 and TRBJ2-3; 7 bases agree with TRBD1. With V trimmed by 5 bases and J by 1 base, 6 bases remained unmatched. The CDR3 extends over 15 amino acids. CDR1 is MDHEN, CDR2 SYDVKM, per germline. CDR3 in DNA: TGTGCCAGCAGTACTCGACAGGGTGGCACAGATACGCAGTATTTT. Translating gives CASSTRQGGTDTQYF. Variable domain in full (rest from reference TRBV28 and TRBJ2-3): DVKVTQSSRYLVKRTGEKVFLECVQDMDHENMFWYRQDPGLGLRLIYFSYDVKMKEKGDIPEGYSVSREKKERFSLILESASTNQTSMYLCASSTRQGGTDTQYFGPGTRLTVL.

V gene TRBV4-3 combines with J gene TRBJ2-3; D unclear. The V end lost 0 bases, the J end lost 0 bases, and 13 bases lay between the germline ends. The CDR3 contains 17 residues. Germline lookup yields CDR1 LGHNA and CDR2 YSLEER. The chain's CDR3 is CASSQDLGAGSTDTQYF. The DNA for the CDR3 is TGCGCCAGCAGCCAAGATTTAGGAGCTGGAAGCACAGATACGCAGTATTTT.